The TCR beta chain described here comes from a study of siplizumab effects on memory and regulatory T cells. Study-level points and caveats: A major contribution to the alloresponse seemed to be made by naive T cells, which seemed more diverse than memory cells. Fewer alloreactive sequences mapped to unstimulated CD4+ memory cells under siplizumab.

For every sample, around 9.6 x 10^4 TCR templates were assayed. Profiled with immunoSEQ multiplex PCR; TCRdb holds only in-frame clones, not every one. This table holds over 100,000 clones, over 85% found once. Comments on this clone: Its antigen is not identified.

Sequencing was performed on Tregs sorted from blood. This receptor was obtained from a human donor in good health.

CDR3: CASSLPGKETQYF. Written as DNA, the CDR3 is TGTGCCAGCAGCTTGCCGGGGAAAGAGACCCAGTACTTC. The genes are TRBV5-6 and TRBJ2-5; TRBD2 might be the D (5 bases). The length of the CDR3 is 13 residues. Trimming took 1 base from V and 3 from J, leaving 7 bases between them. Germline V CDR1 and CDR2: SGHDT, YYEEEE.